The rows below give T cell receptor beta chains drawn from one sample of a study of OX40 agonist ivuxolimab in advanced cancers. Data came from immunoSEQ multiplex PCR; TCRdb stores just in-frame clones and leaves some out. The data contain 85,000 to 100,000 clones, roughly 88% of them singletons. The sequencing used CD4+ or CD8+ T cells sorted from blood, collected in a trial of the OX40 agonist ivuxolimab. Receptors were obtained from an adult with an advanced solid tumor such as melanoma, head and neck, liver or kidney cancer. Both conserved end residues are part of each CDR3. D genes are given only for firm matches. Some rows have no size entry. The others give once, few or many, or a class for an expanded clone.

abundance	v_gene	j_gene	d_gene	len	CDR3nt	CDR3aa
few	TRBV9	TRBJ2-7	NA	13	TGTGCCAGCAGCTCCCCCAGCTCCTACGAGCAGTACTTC	CASSSPSSYEQYF
NA	TRBV19	TRBJ2-7	TRBD1	15	TGTGCCAGTAGTATGAGTTTGGGACAGGGCTACGAGCAGTACTTC	CASSMSLGQGYEQYF
NA	TRBV28	TRBJ1-2	NA	13	TGTGCCAGCGGGACGCCCGCTAACTATGGCTACACCTTC	CASGTPANYGYTF
NA	TRBV7-3	TRBJ2-1	NA	13	TGTGCCAGCAGCTTGGGCAGCCTGAATGAGCAGTTCTTC	CASSLGSLNEQFF
NA	TRBV4-1	TRBJ2-1	NA	13	TGCGCCAGCAGCCAAGCAGGGTACAATGAGCAGTTCTTC	CASSQAGYNEQFF
NA	TRBV30	TRBJ1-2	TRBD1	13	TGTGCCTGGAGTGTTACGACAGGGGAAGGCTACACCTTC	CAWSVTTGEGYTF
NA	TRBV28	TRBJ2-3	NA	14	TGTGCCAGCAGTTTACCAAATCTTGGGTATACGCAGTATTTT	CASSLPNLGYTQYF
NA	TRBV5-1	TRBJ2-6	TRBD1	18	TGCGCCAGCAGCAAGAGGGACAGGGGTGTGACTGGGGCCAACGTCCTGACTTTC	CASSKRDRGVTGANVLTF
NA	TRBV14	TRBJ2-5	TRBD1	14	TGTGCCAGCAGCCAAGACAGGGGGCGCGAGACCCAGTACTTC	CASSQDRGRETQYF
NA	TRBV30	TRBJ1-2	TRBD1	16	TGTGCCTGGAGGTCCGTTTGGCGGACAGGGCACTATGGCTACACCTTC	CAWRSVWRTGHYGYTF
NA	TRBV11-2	TRBJ2-5	NA	14	TGTGCCAGCAGCTTAAGAGGGGTACAAGAGACCCAGTACTTC	CASSLRGVQETQYF
NA	TRBV6-6	TRBJ1-4	NA	16	TGTGCCAGCAGTTACACGAAAGGCCCCAGTGAGGGAAAACTGTTTTTT	CASSYTKGPSEGKLFF
NA	TRBV18	TRBJ2-7	NA	12	TGTGCCAGCTCACCAAAGCTAAACGAGCAGTACTTC	CASSPKLNEQYF
NA	TRBV13	TRBJ2-1	TRBD1	15	TGTGCCAGCAGTTCTGCGGGACAGGGGGCCGATGAGCAGTTCTTC	CASSSAGQGADEQFF
once	TRBV18	TRBJ2-1	NA	12	TGTGCCAGCTCACCTTTAGGGGATGAGCAGTTCTTC	CASSPLGDEQFF
NA	TRBV10-3	TRBJ2-7	NA	15	TGTGCCATCAGTGAGGGCGGGTGGAGCTCCTACGAGCAGTACTTC	CAISEGGWSSYEQYF
NA	TRBV11-2	TRBJ1-1	NA	15	TGTGCCAGCAGCCCACTGGGACCCCTAAACACTGAAGCTTTCTTT	CASSPLGPLNTEAFF